This passage covers 6 T cell receptor beta chains from one sample sequenced in a study of CD8+ T cells in alopecia areata. The authors extracted RNA and reverse transcribed it into cDNA as the sequencing template. Here immunoSEQ multiplex PCR was the method, and the copy in TCRdb shows in-frame clones only, minus some. The table includes about 200,000 clones, about 56% detected once. Sequenced material: CD8+ T cells sorted from blood. Every receptor here comes from a human donor in good health.

The table lists this clone with a few counts. The chain has TRBV21-1 and TRBJ2-7; TRBD1, as called in the table, went unchecked against the DNA. TRBV21-1 is annotated as a pseudogene. The CDR3 length is 18 residues. The DNA for the CDR3 is TGTGCCAGCAGCAAATCACCCTCAGTTATTCTCAGCTCCTACGAGCAGTACTTC. Translation: CASSKSPSVILSSYEQYF.

V usage is TRBV5-4 and J usage is TRBJ2-1; no clear D. V was shortened by 1 base and J by 6 bases, with 5 bases between the two germline ends. Germline V gives CDR1 SGHNT, CDR2 YYREEE (reference sequence). This CDR3 is built from 12 residues. Here the CDR3 DNA reads TGTGCCAGCAGCTTGACCGCCAATGAGCAGTTCTTC. Residues: CASSLTANEQFF.

The genes are TRBV7-9 and TRBJ1-2, with D hard to call. The germline CDR1 and CDR2 sequences are SEHNR and FQNEAQ (reference sequence). The CDR3 is made up of 15 amino acids. V was trimmed by 4 bases and J by 4 bases, leaving 16 bases between them. The CDR3 protein is CASSSHRAPLYGYTF. CDR3 nucleotide sequence: TGTGCCAGCAGCTCACATCGAGCACCTCTCTATGGCTACACCTTC.

By sample share, this clone is medium-sized (0.01 to 0.1%). The chain combines TRBV4-2 with TRBJ2-7; 13 bases line up with TRBD2. This CDR3 region has 17 residues. Germline CDR1 and CDR2: LGHNA and YNFKEQ. With V trimmed by 3 bases and J by 2 bases, 7 bases remained unmatched. CDR3 in DNA: TGTGCCAGCAGCCAGTACCAACTAGCGGGGGGGACCTACGAGCAGTACTTC. The encoded protein is CASSQYQLAGGTYEQYF.

The gene calls are TRBV7-9 and TRBJ1-2; D may be TRBD1 (6 bases). With 3 bases removed from V and 5 bases from J, the gap between germline ends came to 22 bases. CDR1 and CDR2 from the germline V gene are SEHNR and FQNEAQ (reference sequence). The CDR3 runs to 17 residues. CDR3 in amino acids: CASSLANFRDTDYGYTF. The CDR3 coding sequence is TGTGCCAGCAGCTTGGCCAACTTTCGGGACACGGATTATGGCTACACCTTC.

The chain is built from TRBV30 and TRBJ1-4; 9 bases are a match to TRBD1. This CDR3 is built from 14 residues. Germline CDR1 is GTSNPN and CDR2 is SVGIG (reference sequence). The junction had 10 bases not matched to a gene; V was cut back by 6 bases and J by 8 bases. The CDR3, as DNA: TGTGCCTGTGCGGACAGGGGATCGGGGGAAAAACTGTTTTTT. Its protein is CACADRGSGEKLFF.